These T cell receptor beta chains were read from a single sample in a study of OX40 agonist ivuxolimab in advanced cancers. This table comes from immunoSEQ multiplex PCR, and its TCRdb copy is limited to in-frame clones, with some not included. The data hold approximately 69,000 clones, with 86% observed a single time. The sequences come from CD4+ or CD8+ T cells sorted from blood, collected in a trial of the OX40 agonist ivuxolimab. These receptors were obtained from an adult with an advanced solid tumor such as melanoma, head and neck, liver or kidney cancer. Each CDR3 is given without its conserved first and last residue.

j_gene	v_gene	len	CDR3aa
TRBJ2-4	TRBV18	13	ASSPEGGAKNIQY
TRBJ1-5	TRBV12-5	12	ASGLGQGAQPQH
TRBJ1-5	TRBV18	12	ASSPRDGNQPQH
TRBJ1-2	TRBV5-6	13	ASSPLGQAGGGYT
TRBJ1-4	TRBV27	11	ASSLDRGQKLF
TRBJ1-1	TRBV5-1	9	ASQGYTEAF
TRBJ2-7	TRBV5-8	14	ASSLGLAGGSYEQY
TRBJ2-7	TRBV6-5	12	ASSTGLAVYEQY
TRBJ1-4	TRBV7-2	11	ASSLDRGEKLF
TRBJ2-2	TRBV5-1	14	ASSRTTTGNTGELF
TRBJ2-5	TRBV2	10	ASSGQRETQY
TRBJ2-7	TRBV21-1	12	ASSPRDKAYEQY
TRBJ1-5	TRBV30	11	AWADSQGKPQH
TRBJ1-6	TRBV6-5	12	ASSYDRNNSPLH
TRBJ2-3	TRBV19	12	ASSINRGADTQY
TRBJ1-1	TRBV11-3	13	ASSAGGGVGTEAF
TRBJ1-2	TRBV27	12	ASSPAGRNYGYT
TRBJ1-6	TRBV2	14	ASSGGLTSYNSPLH
TRBJ2-1	TRBV18	12	ASSPRGTYNEQF
TRBJ1-2	TRBV19	12	ASSVPGTGYGYT
TRBJ2-1	TRBV11-2	16	ASSLIAGSIFRYNEQF
TRBJ1-1	TRBV14	12	ASSQATGGTEAF
TRBJ1-1	TRBV6-1	10	ASSVSLSEAF
TRBJ1-1	TRBV7-2	13	ASSLGGGRNTEAF
TRBJ2-3	TRBV7-9	10	ASSLVGDTQY
TRBJ1-2	TRBV4-1	14	ASSQPGQGRGYGYT
TRBJ1-5	TRBV4-1	12	ASSRRYSNQPQH
TRBJ1-1	TRBV2	13	ASSGLGVIDTEAF
TRBJ2-5	TRBV7-8	12	ASSLEGGQGTQY
TRBJ2-1	TRBV18	13	ASSPGQGVVKQQF
TRBJ2-7	TRBV21-1	13	ASSYRGEVYYEQY
TRBJ2-3	TRBV19	14	ASSDPYGVSTDTQY
TRBJ2-2	TRBV4-1	12	ASQLAGGPGELF
TRBJ2-1	TRBV4-1	13	ASSPRVQDYNEQF
TRBJ1-1	TRBV27	10	ASSNLGTEAF
TRBJ1-1	TRBV6-1	14	ASSDPTGGADTEAF
TRBJ2-3	TRBV19	13	ASKTSGGVEDTQY
TRBJ2-7	TRBV6-5	12	ASRRGGIAYEQY
TRBJ1-1	TRBV13	11	ASSLGRDSEAF
TRBJ1-1	TRBV5-3	13	ASSLGDLMNTEAF